Sequencing of this TCR beta chain was carried out in a study of blood T cell repertoires in COVID-19. The wider study: From T cells, B-cell-depleted T cells, or PBMCs came the material, which was cDNA or gDNA.

Sequencing was performed with immunoSEQ multiplex PCR; in TCRdb, only in-frame clones are kept and a portion is missing. The table records 65,000 to 90,000 clones, around 80% of them present only once. CDR3 size: 16 residues. Germline V gene lookup returns CDR1 LGHDT and CDR2 YNNKEL (reference sequence). J gave up 4 bases and V 1 base, and 9 bases lay outside the gene matches. The rearrangement joins TRBV3-1 (or the pseudogene TRBV3-2) to TRBJ1-2; 7 bases map to TRBD1. The sample comprised peripheral blood. This receptor was obtained from a man in his 60s with active or convalescent COVID-19. In DNA form, the CDR3 reads TGTGCCAGCAGCCAAGCACCACAGGGGTCCGGCTATGGCTACACCTTC. Protein sequence: CASSQAPQGSGYGYTF.